The present T cell receptor (beta chain) was sequenced within a study of T cells after yellow fever vaccination. The overall study: Where fractions had low cell numbers, libraries were prepared from them with the SMART-Seq v4 Ultra Low Input RNA kit. Study-level findings and limits: Post-booster repertoires contained most primary-vaccination clones again (roughly 95% CD4, 88% CD8).

Production of TCR cDNA was by 5'RACE template switching, which also added a universal primer site and UMIs. MiXCR, applied by TCRdb to the 5' RACE reads, yields one record per CDR3 protein. This sample has 250,000 to 400,000 distinct CDR3 sequences; approximately 4.5% occur once, and the top ten carry roughly 19%. This clonotype has a count of ten or more. The antigen is unknown. Sequences were derived from PBMCs, sampled 15 days after the yellow fever booster vaccination. The receptor comes from a man aged 18 to 30 who received the YFV17D yellow fever vaccine.

The CDR3 protein is CASSYSSGSRPQHF. The CDR3, as DNA: TGTGCCAGCAGTTACTCCTCCGGGAGCCGGCCCCAGCATTTT. The chain combines TRBV6-5 with TRBJ1-5; D gene uncertain. The ends were cut back, 0 bases at V and 9 bases at J, with 12 bases in the middle. Germline CDR1 MNHEY, CDR2 SVGAGI. This CDR3 region has 14 residues.